The 18 T cell receptor beta chains presented below share a single source sample, sequenced in a study of blood T cell repertoires in COVID-19. The protocol was immunoSEQ multiplex PCR, while the TCRdb copy is restricted to in-frame clones and leaves out a portion. Among roughly 200,000 clones listed, roughly 80% were seen once. The sequencing sample was made of peripheral blood. These receptors were obtained from a man aged 45 to 65 who had recovered from COVID-19.

V usage is TRBV10-3 and J usage is TRBJ2-2, with 9 bases that match TRBD1. V was pared by 3 bases and J by 5 bases, with 10 bases of the junction left unmatched. Looked up from germline, CDR1 is ENHRY and CDR2 is SYGVKD. The CDR3 consists of 17 residues. The CDR3 here is CAISEHRTGVETGELFF. CDR3 in DNA: TGTGCCATCAGTGAACATAGGACAGGGGTAGAGACCGGGGAGCTGTTTTTT.

This chain connects TRBV12-3 or TRBV12-4 to TRBJ1-2; 7 bases are a match to TRBD1. The J segment lost 4 bases and the V segment lost 7 bases, leaving 6 bases of the junction unmatched. The CDR3 loop spans 13 amino acids. CDR3 nucleotide sequence: TGTGCCAGCACCCAGACAGGGACCTATGGCTACACCTTC. Translation gives CASTQTGTYGYTF.

This chain joins TRBV25-1 and TRBJ1-2; D is possibly TRBD1 (6 bases). The V gene's germline CDR1 is MGHDK and CDR2 SYGVNS. Trimming removed 6 bases at V and 3 bases at J, with 14 bases between. The length of the CDR3 is 14 residues. CDR3 region: CASSGGGGHYGYTF. CDR3 in DNA: TGTGCCAGCAGCGGAGGGGGGGGCCACTATGGCTACACCTTC.

V and J are TRBV6-6 and TRBJ1-3; possibly TRBD1 for D (6 bases). CDR3 length equals 15 residues. Trimming cost V 6 bases and J 0 bases, with 12 bases left between them. CDR1 is MNHNY, CDR2 SVGAGI, per germline (reference sequence). The DNA for the CDR3 is TGTGCCAGCAGAAGTACAGGGAGCTCTGGAAACACCATATATTTT. Its translation: CASRSTGSSGNTIYF.

CDR3 loop: CASSEGHSNTEAFF. CDR3 DNA: TGTGCCAGCAGCGAGGGACACTCGAACACTGAAGCTTTCTTT. V usage is TRBV6-5 and J usage is TRBJ1-1, with D possibly TRBD1 on 6 matching bases. This CDR3 spans 14 amino acids. Germline-derived CDR1 and CDR2 are MNHEY and SVGAGI. Trimming shortened V by 6 bases and J by 1 base, and 12 bases separated the two germline ends.

This sequence joins TRBV5-1 and TRBJ2-1; D gene unclear. Germline CDR1 and CDR2: SGHRS and YFSETQ. V was pared by 0 bases and J by 7 bases, with 8 bases between. CDR3 length: 13 residues. The CDR3 nucleotides read TGCGCCAGCAGCTTGGGTCTCGGGAATGAGCAGTTCTTC. Encoded protein: CASSLGLGNEQFF.

This chain joins TRBV29-1 and TRBJ2-1; 8 bases are a match to TRBD1. The CDR3 runs 13 residues. Trimming at V came to 5 bases and at J to 6 bases, leaving 6 bases not matched to a gene. Germline assignment: CDR1 SQVTM and CDR2 ANQGSEA. The CDR3 spells CSVPGQAFNEQFF. Here the CDR3 DNA reads TGCAGCGTTCCGGGACAGGCCTTCAATGAGCAGTTCTTC.

This sequence joins TRBV24-1 and TRBJ2-1, with TRBD1 matching 7 bases. The CDR3 consists of 12 residues. Germline trimming cut 7 bases from V and 9 bases from J; bases unmatched to any gene: 5. Looked up from germline, CDR1 is KGHDR and CDR2 is SFDVKD. CDR3 residues: CATSETGAEQFF. In DNA, the CDR3 is TGTGCCACCAGCGAAACAGGGGCTGAGCAGTTCTTC.

CDR3 in DNA: TGTGCCAGCAGCGTAGGGTTAGGGGGATCACCCCTCCACTTT. This encodes CASSVGLGGSPLHF. The chain couples TRBV9 to TRBJ1-6; D may be TRBD1 (6 bases). Germline-derived CDR1 and CDR2 are SGDLS and YYNGEE. V was trimmed by 0 bases and J by 10 bases, leaving 11 bases between them. This CDR3 is 14 amino acids long.

There are many counts of this clone. The chain employs TRBV6-2 or TRBV6-3 and TRBJ2-3, with D perhaps TRBD2 (5 bases). Trimming took off 2 bases at V and 0 bases at J, with 12 bases between the two ends. This CDR3 spans 16 amino acids. Germline V gene data show CDR1 as MNHEY and CDR2 as SVGEGT. The CDR3 nucleotides are TGTGCCAGCAGTTACATTAGCGTAACTAGCACAGATACGCAGTATTTT. Its translation: CASSYISVTSTDTQYF.

V usage is TRBV28 and J usage is TRBJ1-2; 9 bases align to TRBD1. Germline trimming cut 3 bases from V and 5 bases from J; bases unmatched to any gene: 4. CDR1 and CDR2 from the germline V gene are MDHEN and SYDVKM. The CDR3 loop spans 14 amino acids. CDR3 coding DNA: TGTGCCAGCAGTTTGTCTGGACAGGGGTATGGCTACACCTTC. Translated, it gives CASSLSGQGYGYTF.

Only a few counts were recorded for this clone. The CDR3 region has the DNA TGTGCCAGCAGCTCCCCCCAGTTCGAGCAGTACTTC. Its translation is CASSSPQFEQYF. This chain links TRBV7-2 with TRBJ2-7, with D unclear. The CDR3 runs to 12 residues. Germline V gives CDR1 SGHTA, CDR2 FQGNSA. V lost 4 bases and J 6 bases, leaving 10 bases between the germline ends.

The chain combines TRBV19 with TRBJ2-7; 12 bases are a match to TRBD2. V lost 5 bases and J lost 2; bases outside the gene matches: 4. Germline CDR1 LNHDA, CDR2 SQIVND (reference sequence). The CDR3 is 15 residues long. The CDR3 bases are TGTGCCAGTAGTCTAGCGGGAGGGCCGGCCTACGAGCAGTACTTC. This gives the protein CASSLAGGPAYEQYF.

The rearrangement joins TRBV4-1 to TRBJ2-7; D is possibly TRBD1 (6 bases). Per germline, CDR1 MGHRA and CDR2 YSYEKL. V shed 4 bases and J shed 1 base, with 20 bases lying between them. This CDR3 contains 17 residues. As DNA, the CDR3 is TGCGCCAGCAGCCGCGGTAACCGGGACACATCTTCCTACGAGCAGTACTTC. It codes for CASSRGNRDTSSYEQYF.

This clone showed up many times. This chain links TRBV2 with TRBJ2-1, with 8 nucleotides matching TRBD2. Losses at the gene ends were 5 bases for V and 4 bases for J; bases not matched to a gene: 4. The CDR3 runs 14 residues. The germline V gene has CDR1 SNHLY and CDR2 FYNNEI. Here the CDR3 reads CASSIAGTYNEQFF. The CDR3 nucleotides read TGTGCCAGCAGTATAGCGGGGACATACAATGAGCAGTTCTTC.

This clone was seen more than once but under ten times. V gene TRBV6-5 combines with J gene TRBJ2-2, with a possible D match to TRBD2 (6 bases). From germline, CDR1 is MNHEY and CDR2 SVGAGI. CDR3 length equals 14 residues. Trimming pared 5 bases from V and 6 bases from J, leaving 13 bases between. The CDR3 protein is CASSRGREPGELFF. In DNA, the CDR3 is TGTGCCAGCAGTCGGGGGAGAGAACCCGGGGAGCTGTTTTTT.

This rearrangement joins TRBV2 to TRBJ2-1, with 7 bases matching TRBD1. The CDR3 consists of 15 residues. Germline loops: CDR1 SNHLY, CDR2 FYNNEI. Trimming removed 5 bases from V and 2 bases from J; junction bases left unmatched: 6. CDR3 region: CASSTGELAYNEQFF. The CDR3 DNA is TGTGCCAGCAGTACAGGGGAATTAGCCTACAATGAGCAGTTCTTC.

The rearrangement uses TRBV20-1 and TRBJ2-5; possibly TRBD2 for D (6 bases). The germline gives CDR1 DFQATT, CDR2 SNEGSKA (reference sequence). V lost 3 bases to trimming and J lost 2 bases, with 10 bases between them. The CDR3 is 13 residues long. The CDR3 DNA reads TGCAGTGCTAGTAGCGGTGCACAAGAGACCCAGTACTTC. This encodes CSASSGAQETQYF.